What follows are 32 T cell receptor beta chains derived from one specimen sequenced in a study of tissue T cells after allogeneic stem cell transplantation. Method: immunoSEQ multiplex PCR; TCRdb's copy keeps in-frame clones and lacks some. The sample has some 5,300 clones, 46% seen once; the top ten hold more than 2.5%. Described time point: mouse harvest day 7 after allogeneic transplant. Tail vein injection delivered 10^7 T-cell-depleted bone marrow cells and 10^6 splenic CD5+ T cells. Specimen: skin. The receptors originated from a female BALB/c mouse given C57BL/6 T cells with graft-versus-host disease after an allogeneic hematopoietic cell transplant.

This clone was picked up a small number of times. Gene labels here are mouse ones. The CDR3 is cut off 1 residue early in the read; its end comes from the germline J gene. This chain connects TRBV20 to TRBJ2-7; TRBD1 matches at 9 bases. The CDR3 is 16 amino acids. Germline V gives CDR1 GFQATS, CDR2 STVNSAI. After removal of 4 bases from V and 2 bases from J, the junction contained 12 bases not matched to a gene. The part of the CDR3 DNA that was read is TGTGGTGCTAAGGCCTCCCCCCGGGACAGGGCCTATGAACAGTAC. Translating it yields CGAKASPRDRAYEQY. The entire CDR3 reads CGAKASPRDRAYEQYF.

This clone was seen only a few times. Any gene name here is a mouse gene name. The CDR3 end lies 1 residue beyond the end of the read and is filled in from the germline J gene. The same CDR3 also results from other DNA sequences found in this sample. The genes are TRBV26 and TRBJ2-7, with TRBD2 matching over 10 bases. Germline V gene data show CDR1 as KGHPV and CDR2 as FQNQEV (reference sequence). The CDR3 has 15 amino acids. V was clipped by 0 bases and J by 2 bases; unmatched bases: 1. The CDR3 bases that were read are TGTGCCAGCAGTCTGTCGACTGGGGGGCCCTATGAACAGTAC. Encoded protein: CASSLSTGGPYEQY. Given in full, the CDR3 is CASSLSTGGPYEQYF.

Turning to this clone: Gene names refer to mouse genes. From the germline J gene comes the end of the CDR3, since the read stops 1 residue before it. The chain links TRBV15 to TRBJ2-2; tentatively, D is TRBD1 (5 bases). Germline CDR1 SGHND, CDR2 FRSKSL. This CDR3 is built from 16 residues. V was pared by 3 bases and J by 1 base, with 12 bases between. The covered CDR3 bases are TGTGCCAGCAGTTTTGCAGGGAGGAGAAACACCGGGCAGCTCTAC. Its translation: CASSFAGRRNTGQLY. The whole CDR3 region reads CASSFAGRRNTGQLYF.

By share, this clone counts as medium-sized. Gene names are mouse gene names. The read terminates 1 residue before the CDR3 end, so the remaining end is supplied by the germline J gene. The chain couples TRBV26 to TRBJ2-3; weak D call: TRBD1 (6 bases). This CDR3 is built from 11 residues. V lost 6 bases and J lost 6, with 7 bases in between. Germline V gene lookup returns CDR1 KGHPV and CDR2 FQNQEV (reference sequence). The CDR3 DNA, read in part, is TGTGCCAGCAGGGACAGCGAAACGCTGTAT. It yields the protein CASRDSETLY. The entire CDR3 protein reads CASRDSETLYF. Drawing the rest from reference TRBV26 and TRBJ2-3, the complete variable domain is NSKVIQTPRYLVKGQGQKAKMRCIPEKGHPVVFWYQQNKNNEFKFLINFQNQEVLQQIDMTEKRFSAECPSNSPCSLEIQSSEAGDSALYLCASRDSETLYFGSGTRLTVL.

With respect to this clone: The germline and genes are mouse ones. Partial CDR3 DNA: TGTGCCAGCAGTCTCCCAATTAACCAAGACACCCAGTAC. It specifies CASSLPINQDTQY. The whole CDR3 protein is CASSLPINQDTQYF. The rearrangement links TRBV26 to TRBJ2-5; the D is unclear. The DNA ends 1 residue before the CDR3 does, and the rest of the CDR3 is filled in from the germline J gene. This CDR3 region has 14 residues. Per germline, CDR1 KGHPV and CDR2 FQNQEV (reference sequence). V gave up 3 bases and J gave up 0 bases, with 7 bases separating them.

As regards this clone: The genes and germline here are from mouse. The read gets to within 1 residue of the CDR3 end, and the germline J gene fills in the rest. V usage is TRBV26 and J usage is TRBJ2-7, with a possible D match to TRBD1 (6 bases). V was trimmed by 6 bases and J by 4 bases, leaving 13 bases between them. CDR1 and CDR2 (germline): KGHPV, FQNQEV (reference sequence). The CDR3 totals 13 residues. The covered CDR3 bases are TGTGCCAGCAGCTATTGGGACAAATATGAACAGTAC. Translated: CASSYWDKYEQY. The CDR3, in full, reads CASSYWDKYEQYF.

About this clone: Gene names and germline match the mouse. The read stops 1 residue short of the end of the CDR3; the missing end is completed from the germline J gene. The rearrangement uses TRBV15 and TRBJ2-7; D is undetermined. The CDR3 is 13 amino acids. CDR1 is SGHND, CDR2 FRSKSL, per germline. V lost 3 bases to trimming and J lost 0 bases, with 6 bases between them. The CDR3 DNA, read in part, is TGTGCCAGCAGTTTCCATCACTCCTATGAACAGTAC. It yields the protein CASSFHHSYEQY. The CDR3 in its entirety is CASSFHHSYEQYF. Full variable domain (rest looked up from reference TRBV15 and TRBJ2-7): DAGVTQTPRHEVAEKGQTIILKCEPVSGHNDLFWYRQTKIQGLELLSYFRSKSLMEDGGAFKDRFKAEMLNSSFSTLKIQPTEPKDSAVYLCASSFHHSYEQYFGPGTRLTVL.

As to this clone: Gene names and germline refer to mouse. The read ends 1 residue early relative to the CDR3; the germline J gene fills the gap. The chain is built from TRBV13-1 and TRBJ1-1, with D hard to call. V was trimmed by 4 bases and J by 0 bases, leaving 10 bases between them. CDR1 is NSHNY, CDR2 SYGAGN, per germline. The CDR3 loop spans 14 amino acids. The CDR3 reads CASSLRAANTEVFF. The sequenced CDR3 bases are TGTGCCAGCAGTCTTCGGGCTGCAAACACAGAAGTCTTC.

Concerning this clone: Mouse germline and gene names are used. The read finishes 1 residue shy of the CDR3 end, and the germline J gene is used to complete it. This chain links TRBV3 with TRBJ2-7, with 12 bases that match TRBD2. CDR1 is SNHLY and CDR2 is FYNGKV in the germline V gene (reference sequence). J lost 7 bases, V lost 4 bases, and 5 bases had no gene match. CDR3 length: 14 residues. CDR3 DNA (partial): TGTGCCAGCAGCTCGACTGGGGGGGCGGAAGAACAGTAC. Translating it yields CASSSTGGAEEQY. From start to end, the CDR3 is CASSSTGGAEEQYF.

This clone was detected only a few times. Gene and germline names: mouse. Coverage ceases 1 residue before the CDR3 finishes, and the germline J gene fills in the end. J is TRBJ1-1 and V is TRBV29; D is uncertain. From germline, CDR1 is MSHET and CDR2 SYDVDS. The ends were cut back, 3 bases at V and 0 bases at J, with 8 bases in the middle. This CDR3 spans 14 amino acids. Here the CDR3 reads CASSFAGANTEVFF. CDR3 DNA (partial): TGTGCTAGCAGTTTCGCAGGAGCAAACACAGAAGTCTTC. Complete variable domain (other parts from reference TRBV29 and TRBJ1-1): DMKVTQMPRYLIKRMGENVLLECGQDMSHETMYWYRQDPGLGLQLIYISYDVDSNSEGDIPKGYRVSRKKREHFSLILDSAKTNQTSVYFCASSFAGANTEVFFGKGTRLTVV.

This clone appeared a few times. Gene names denote mouse genes. The CDR3 end lies 1 residue beyond the end of the read and is filled in from the germline J gene. V and J are TRBV26 and TRBJ1-4; TRBD1 is a possible D gene (6 bases). Germline CDR1 KGHPV, CDR2 FQNQEV (reference sequence). The CDR3 is made up of 13 amino acids. V was trimmed by 6 bases and J by 1 base, leaving 6 bases between them. The CDR3 spells CASRQGSNERLFF. The part of the CDR3 DNA that was read is TGTGCCAGCAGACAGGGTTCCAACGAAAGATTATTT.

This clone showed up just a few times. Germline and genes here are mouse. The CDR3 end lies 1 residue beyond the end of the read and is filled in from the germline J gene. The chain uses TRBV26 and TRBJ2-2, with D tentatively TRBD2 (7 bases). Trimming left V 0 bases short and J 3 bases short, with 11 bases between. This CDR3 contains 16 residues. Germline V gives CDR1 KGHPV, CDR2 FQNQEV (reference sequence). CDR3 amino acids: CASSLSRGADTGQLYF. The part of the CDR3 DNA that was read is TGTGCCAGCAGTCTGTCTAGGGGGGCGGACACCGGGCAGCTCTAC.

About this clone itself: Gene names are the mouse ones. The sequenced CDR3 bases are TGTGCCAGCAGTTTTGGGGGGAACAACCAGGCTCCGCTT. It translates to CASSFGGNNQAPL. The full-length CDR3 reads as CASSFGGNNQAPLF. The V call is TRBV15, the J call TRBJ1-5; possible D gene TRBD1, 5 bases. The DNA ends 1 residue before the CDR3 does, and the rest of the CDR3 is filled in from the germline J gene. V was cut by 3 bases and J by 1 base, with 7 bases left in between. The CDR3 has 14 residues. The V gene's germline CDR1 is SGHND and CDR2 FRSKSL. Full variable domain (outside the CDR3, taken from reference TRBV15 and TRBJ1-5): DAGVTQTPRHEVAEKGQTIILKCEPVSGHNDLFWYRQTKIQGLELLSYFRSKSLMEDGGAFKDRFKAEMLNSSFSTLKIQPTEPKDSAVYLCASSFGGNNQAPLFGEGTRLSVL.

This clone was seen more than once but under ten times. The listed genes are named as in mouse. The sequence runs out 1 residue before the end of the CDR3; the remainder is reconstructed from the germline J gene. This chain links TRBV26 with TRBJ2-2; D call uncertain. The germline gives CDR1 KGHPV, CDR2 FQNQEV (reference sequence). Trimming shortened V by 3 bases and J by 1 base, and 6 bases separated the two germline ends. CDR3 length: 14 residues. The DNA read from the CDR3 is TGTGCCAGCAGTCTAGACAAAAACACCGGGCAGCTCTAC. Translated: CASSLDKNTGQLY. The full CDR3 protein reads CASSLDKNTGQLYF.

This clone turned up a few times. Gene names refer to mouse genes. The read halts 1 residue ahead of the CDR3 end, with the missing end drawn from the germline J gene. V usage is TRBV12-2 and J usage is TRBJ1-3; 9 bases align to TRBD1. The CDR3 runs to 15 residues. The trim removed 1 base at V and 0 bases at J, leaving 0 bases unmatched. Germline CDR1 reads SGHLS; CDR2 reads HYDKME. CDR3 loop: CASSLGQGSGNTLYF. The CDR3 bases that were read are TGTGCCAGCTCTCTGGGACAGGGTTCTGGAAATACGCTCTAT.

With regard to this clone: Gene names are the mouse ones. The sequence runs out 1 residue before the end of the CDR3; the remainder is reconstructed from the germline J gene. The chain couples TRBV26 to TRBJ1-6; D is unresolved. TRBJ1-6 is designated an ORF whose function remains uncertain. The CDR3 consists of 12 residues. Per germline, CDR1 KGHPV and CDR2 FQNQEV (reference sequence). V was pared by 3 bases and J by 5 bases, with 2 bases between. The CDR3 sequence is CASSLDNSPLYF. The part of the CDR3 DNA that was read is TGTGCCAGCAGTCTAGATAATTCGCCCCTCTAC.

By share, this clone ranks as medium-sized. Each gene name is a mouse one. The sequenced fragment ends 1 residue before the CDR3 boundary, so the rest is inferred from the germline J gene. This chain connects TRBV26 to TRBJ2-7; 7 bases map to TRBD2. Per germline, CDR1 KGHPV and CDR2 FQNQEV (reference sequence). The CDR3 loop spans 14 amino acids. V lost 4 bases to trimming and J lost 0 bases; unmatched junction nucleotides: 3. The DNA read from the CDR3 is TGTGCCAGCAGTCGGGCTGGGGGCTCCTATGAACAGTAC. Amino acids: CASSRAGGSYEQY. The CDR3 in its entirety is CASSRAGGSYEQYF.

Points on this clone: Gene names are the mouse ones. Read coverage stops 1 residue before the CDR3 terminus; the germline J gene supplies the remainder. This rearrangement joins TRBV13-3 to TRBJ2-7, with TRBD2 matching over 10 bases. The CDR3 runs to 14 residues. J gave up 4 bases and V 4 bases, and 5 bases lay outside the gene matches. Germline CDR1 is NNHDY and CDR2 is SYVADS. This CDR3 reads CASSQDWGPYEQYF. Partial CDR3 DNA: TGTGCCAGCAGTCAGGACTGGGGGCCTTATGAACAGTAC.

This clone came up a few times. The genes and germline here are from mouse. The read ends 1 residue before the CDR3 terminus; that terminus is restored from the germline J gene. V usage is TRBV16 and J usage is TRBJ2-3, with no clear D. Trimming pared 3 bases from V and 2 bases from J, leaving 6 bases between. The CDR3 sequence is 13 residues long. Germline lookup yields CDR1 SGHSA and CDR2 FRNQAP. The covered CDR3 bases are TGTGCAAGCAGCTTCGGGGTTGCAGAAACGCTGTAT. It translates to CASSFGVAETLY. The CDR3 reads in full as CASSFGVAETLYF.

On this clone: Each gene name is a mouse one. The read stops 1 residue short of the end of the CDR3; the missing end is completed from the germline J gene. The chain is built from TRBV16 and TRBJ2-1; D might be TRBD2 (5 bases). The CDR3 sequence is 15 residues long. V was clipped by 0 bases and J by 1 base, with 7 bases between them. Germline V gene lookup returns CDR1 SGHSA and CDR2 FRNQAP. Here the CDR3 reads CASSLDPGNYAEQFF. CDR3 DNA (partial): TGTGCAAGCAGCTTAGATCCTGGGAACTATGCTGAGCAGTTC.

In its sample, this clone was seen a few times. Germline and genes here are mouse. The observed sequence ends 1 residue before the CDR3 terminus, with the missing tail filled in from the germline J gene. V usage is TRBV29 and J usage is TRBJ2-1; 8 bases fit TRBD2. The CDR3 has 14 residues. Germline assignment: CDR1 MSHET and CDR2 SYDVDS. V shed 4 bases, J shed 2 bases, and the junction held 1 base outside the gene matches. The sequenced CDR3 bases are TGTGCTAGCAGTTCACTGGGGGACTATGCTGAGCAGTTC. Protein product: CASSSLGDYAEQF. The full CDR3 protein is CASSSLGDYAEQFF.

This clone was counted between two and nine times. Mouse gene names apply. The read comes to an end 1 residue before the CDR3 does, leaving the germline J gene to fill in the end. This chain joins TRBV26 and TRBJ1-3; possibly TRBD1 for D (5 bases). The CDR3 is made up of 13 amino acids. Germline CDR1 KGHPV, CDR2 FQNQEV (reference sequence). V was clipped by 3 bases and J by 4 bases, with 7 bases between them. CDR3 amino acids: CASSLRGGNTLYF. CDR3 DNA (partial): TGTGCCAGCAGTCTCCGGGGGGGAAATACGCTCTAT.

Comment on this clone: Gene names are the mouse ones. The read terminates 1 residue ahead of where the CDR3 ends, so the germline J gene completes it. The chain couples TRBV31 to TRBJ2-3, with TRBD2 matching 13 bases. Germline V gives CDR1 GKSSPN, CDR2 SITVG. The CDR3 runs 17 residues. After removal of 0 bases from V and 0 bases from J, the junction contained 3 bases not matched to a gene. The sequenced part of the CDR3 DNA is TGTGCCTGGAGTCTCCCGGGACTGGGGGGGAGTGCAGAAACGCTGTAT. Translation: CAWSLPGLGGSAETLY. The complete CDR3 protein is CAWSLPGLGGSAETLYF.

In this sample, this clone turned up a few times. Gene and germline names: mouse. Sequencing ends 1 residue short of the CDR3 end; the germline J gene provides the rest. The chain combines TRBV2 with TRBJ2-7, with TRBD2 matching over 8 bases. The CDR3 is 14 amino acids. The germline V gene has CDR1 LGHNA and CDR2 YSYQKL. Trimming at V came to 0 bases and at J to 5 bases, leaving 3 bases not matched to a gene. The CDR3 reads CASSQDGGGDEQYF. CDR3 bases read: TGTGCCAGCAGCCAAGATGGGGGGGGCGATGAACAGTAC.

This clone was found a few times. Gene names and germline match the mouse. CDR3 sequence: CASSLPGLYEQYF. The DNA read from the CDR3 is TGTGCCAGCAGCTTACCAGGGCTCTATGAACAGTAC. The chain links TRBV3 to TRBJ2-7, with a tentative D call TRBD1 (5 bases). The CDR3 is cut off 1 residue early in the read; its end comes from the germline J gene. This CDR3 has 13 residues. The germline gives CDR1 SNHLY, CDR2 FYNGKV (reference sequence). V lost 2 bases, J lost 3 bases, and 8 bases lay in between.

Concerning this clone: The listed genes are named as in mouse. The CDR3 protein is CASSLMATNSDYTF. CDR3 DNA, as far as it was read: TGTGCCAGCAGCTTAATGGCAACAAACTCCGACTACACC. The chain has TRBV3 and TRBJ1-2, with D unresolved. The read halts 1 residue ahead of the CDR3 end, with the missing end drawn from the germline J gene. The CDR3 consists of 14 residues. V dropped 2 bases and J dropped 0 bases, with 7 bases sitting between them. Germline values: CDR1 SNHLY, CDR2 FYNGKV (reference sequence).

This clone turned up a few times. Gene and germline names: mouse. The sequence runs out 1 residue before the end of the CDR3; the remainder is reconstructed from the germline J gene. V usage is TRBV24 and J usage is TRBJ2-3; the match to TRBD2 covers 9 bases. This CDR3 spans 16 amino acids. Germline CDR1 KGHTA, CDR2 FRNEEI. The V segment lost 1 base and the J segment 1 base; nucleotides outside the gene matches: 3. The CDR3 loop reads CASSLCGGACAETLYF. CDR3 DNA (partial): TGTGCCAGCAGTCTGTGTGGGGGGGCGTGTGCAGAAACGCTGTAT.

On this clone itself: All gene names here are mouse names. The read ends 1 residue shy of where the CDR3 ends; the end is completed using the germline J gene. The gene calls are TRBV4 and TRBJ2-1; TRBD2 matches at 10 bases. This CDR3 region has 14 residues. CDR1 is LGHDT, CDR2 YNNKQL, per germline (reference sequence). The junction had 6 bases not matched to a gene; V was cut back by 6 bases and J by 7 bases. CDR3 sequence: CASRPGGALAEQFF. The sequenced CDR3 bases are TGTGCCAGCAGGCCTGGGGGGGCGCTCGCTGAGCAGTTC.

Concerning this clone: All gene names here are mouse names. The read is 1 residue too short to cover the CDR3 end, so that end is filled in from the germline J gene. V gene TRBV13-3 combines with J gene TRBJ2-1, with no clear D. Germline values: CDR1 NNHDY, CDR2 SYVADS. The CDR3 extends over 11 amino acids. The V end lost 1 base, the J end lost 5 bases, and 1 base lay between the germline ends. CDR3 DNA (partial): TGTGCCAGCAGTGATAATGCTGAGCAGTTC. This translates into CASSDNAEQF. The whole CDR3 region reads CASSDNAEQFF.

Note on this clone: The gene symbols are mouse symbols. The read falls 1 residue short of the CDR3 end, and the missing part is taken from the germline J gene. The chain uses TRBV31 and TRBJ1-6; 9 bases are shared with TRBD1. TRBJ1-6 is an ORF for which the function is uncertain. CDR1 GKSSPN and CDR2 SITVG come from the germline V gene. This CDR3 comprises 14 residues. V shed 0 bases, J shed 7 bases, and the junction held 1 base outside the gene matches. CDR3 bases read: TGTGCCTGGAGTCTCGGGACAGGGAATTCGCCCCTCTAC. Translation gives CAWSLGTGNSPLY. The whole CDR3 protein reads CAWSLGTGNSPLYF.

About this clone: All gene names here are mouse names. The read comes to an end 1 residue before the CDR3 does, leaving the germline J gene to fill in the end. V gene TRBV1 combines with J gene TRBJ1-1; D remains unclear. CDR1 and CDR2 from the germline V gene are NSQYPW and LRSPGD (reference sequence). The CDR3 extends over 11 amino acids. The V gene lost 6 bases and the J gene lost 0 bases, with 2 bases spanning the gap. The CDR3: CTCSTNTEVFF. Incomplete CDR3 DNA: TGCACCTGCAGCACAAACACAGAAGTCTTC.

Details on this clone: The gene names here belong to mouse. From the germline J gene comes the end of the CDR3, since the read stops 1 residue before it. The chain carries TRBV29 and TRBJ1-1; TRBD1 agrees at 7 bases. The germline V gene encodes CDR1 MSHET and CDR2 SYDVDS. J lost 5 bases, V lost 5 bases, and 2 bases had no gene match. This CDR3 spans 12 amino acids. The CDR3 DNA, read in part, is TGTGCTAGCAGTCTCAGGGGGACAGAAGTCTTC. Residues: CASSLRGTEVF. The entire CDR3 is CASSLRGTEVFF.